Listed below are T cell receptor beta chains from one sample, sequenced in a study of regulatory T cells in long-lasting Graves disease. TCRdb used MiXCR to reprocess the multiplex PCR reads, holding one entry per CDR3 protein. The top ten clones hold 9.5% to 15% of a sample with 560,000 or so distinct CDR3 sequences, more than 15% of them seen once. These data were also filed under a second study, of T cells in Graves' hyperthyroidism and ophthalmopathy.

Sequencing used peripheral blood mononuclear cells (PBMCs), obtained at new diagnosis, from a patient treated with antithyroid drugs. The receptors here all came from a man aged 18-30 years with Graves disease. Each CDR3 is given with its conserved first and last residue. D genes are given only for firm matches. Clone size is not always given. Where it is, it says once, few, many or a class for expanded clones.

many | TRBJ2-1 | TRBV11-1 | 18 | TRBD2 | CASSLWGLADSSYNEQFF | TGTGCCAGCAGCTTATGGGGACTAGCGGACAGCTCCTACAATGAGCAGTTCTTC
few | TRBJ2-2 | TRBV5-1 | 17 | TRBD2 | CASSLNRLSGGYWELFF | TGCGCCAGCAGCTTGAATCGCTTGAGCGGGGGTTATTGGGAGCTGTTTTTT
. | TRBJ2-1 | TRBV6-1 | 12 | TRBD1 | CASSRGHNEQFF | TGTGCCAGCAGCAGGGGGCACAATGAGCAGTTCTTC
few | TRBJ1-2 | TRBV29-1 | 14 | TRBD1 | CSVPETGGGYGYTF | TGCAGCGTTCCAGAGACAGGGGGAGGTTATGGCTACACCTTC
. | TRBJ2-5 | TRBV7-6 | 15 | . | CASTLGAEVQETQYF | TGTGCCAGCACTTTGGGTGCAGAGGTACAAGAGACCCAGTACTTC
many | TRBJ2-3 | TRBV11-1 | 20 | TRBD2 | CASSPSLGLAGGMRADTQYF | TGTGCCAGCAGCCCTTCTTTAGGACTAGCGGGAGGTATGAGGGCAGATACGCAGTATTTT
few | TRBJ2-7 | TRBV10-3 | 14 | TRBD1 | CAISRGTGEYEQYF | TGTGCCATCAGCCGAGGGACAGGGGAATACGAGCAGTACTTC
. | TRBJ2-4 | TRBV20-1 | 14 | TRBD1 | CSAAGQVAKNIQYF | TGCAGTGCTGCGGGACAGGTAGCCAAAAACATTCAGTACTTC
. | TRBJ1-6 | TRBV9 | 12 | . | CASSVGVSPLHF | TGTGCCAGCAGCGTAGGAGTCTCACCCCTCCACTTT
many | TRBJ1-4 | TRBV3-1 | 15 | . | CASSQVGGFNEKLFF | TGTGCCAGCAGCCAAGTCGGCGGCTTCAATGAAAAACTGTTTTTT
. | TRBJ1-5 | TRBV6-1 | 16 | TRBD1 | CASRDGVQGPNQPQHF | TGTGCCAGCAGGGATGGGGTACAGGGGCCCAATCAGCCCCAGCATTTT
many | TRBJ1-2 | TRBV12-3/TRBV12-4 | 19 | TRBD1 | CASSNLKYKTGLFAYGYTF | TGTGCCAGCAGTAACCTTAAATATAAGACAGGGCTCTTTGCCTATGGCTACACCTTC
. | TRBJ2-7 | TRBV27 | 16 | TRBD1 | CASSLILGTGVNEQYF | TGTGCCAGCAGTTTAATATTGGGGACAGGGGTGAACGAGCAGTACTTC
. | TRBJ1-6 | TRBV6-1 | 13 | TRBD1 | CASSSQGGGPLHF | TGTGCCAGCAGTAGTCAGGGGGGTGGTCCCCTCCACTTT
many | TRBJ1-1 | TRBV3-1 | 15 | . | CASSASGATNTEAFF | TGTGCCAGCAGCGCAAGCGGGGCGACGAACACTGAAGCTTTCTTT
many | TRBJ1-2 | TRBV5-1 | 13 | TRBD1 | CASSLATGEGYTF | TGCGCCAGCAGCTTGGCGACAGGGGAGGGCTACACCTTC
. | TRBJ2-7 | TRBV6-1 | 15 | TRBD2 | CASSPRSSGTYEQYF | TGTGCCAGCAGTCCCCGCAGTAGCGGGACCTACGAGCAGTACTTC
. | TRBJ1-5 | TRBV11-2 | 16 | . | CASSLDFSGGNQPQHF | TGTGCCAGCAGCTTAGATTTTTCAGGAGGTAATCAGCCCCAGCATTTT
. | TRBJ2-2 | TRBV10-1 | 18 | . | CASTHPHEGTPNTGELFF | TGCGCCAGCACCCATCCCCACGAGGGAACCCCGAACACCGGGGAGCTGTTTTTT
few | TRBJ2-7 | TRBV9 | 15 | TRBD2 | CASSALSGSSYEQYF | TGTGCCAGCAGCGCCTTGAGCGGGAGTTCCTACGAGCAGTACTTC
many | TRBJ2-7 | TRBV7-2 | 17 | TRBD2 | CASSLGLAGGAPYEQYF | TGTGCCAGCAGCTTAGGTCTAGCGGGAGGGGCGCCCTACGAGCAGTACTTC
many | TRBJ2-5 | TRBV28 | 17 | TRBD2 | CASSLGASGDNQETQYF | TGTGCCAGCAGTTTAGGGGCTAGCGGAGATAATCAAGAGACCCAGTACTTC
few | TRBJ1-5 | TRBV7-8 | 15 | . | CASSLVFGGNQPQHF | TGTGCCAGCAGCTTAGTGTTCGGGGGCAATCAGCCCCAGCATTTT
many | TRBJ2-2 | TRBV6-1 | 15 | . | CASSEFGRVSGELFF | TGTGCCAGCAGTGAATTCGGCAGGGTGAGCGGGGAGCTGTTTTTT
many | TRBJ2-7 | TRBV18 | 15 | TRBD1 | CASSPLAGGIHEQYF | TGTGCCAGCTCACCACTCGCAGGGGGCATCCACGAGCAGTACTTC
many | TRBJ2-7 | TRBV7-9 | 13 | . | CASRGRSSYEQYF | TGTGCCAGCAGAGGACGGTCAAGCTACGAGCAGTACTTC
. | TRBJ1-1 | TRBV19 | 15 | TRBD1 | CASKTRTGGNTEAFF | TGTGCCAGTAAAACGAGGACAGGGGGCAACACTGAAGCTTTCTTT
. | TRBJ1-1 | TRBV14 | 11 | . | CASSQAPPAFF | TGTGCCAGCAGCCAAGCCCCTCCAGCTTTCTTT
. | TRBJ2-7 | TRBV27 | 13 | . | CASNRGQHYEQYF | TGTGCCAGCAACCGGGGGCAGCACTACGAGCAGTACTTC
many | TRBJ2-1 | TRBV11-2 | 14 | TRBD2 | CASSLAGGRFEQFF | TGTGCCAGCAGCTTAGCGGGCGGGAGGTTTGAGCAGTTCTTC
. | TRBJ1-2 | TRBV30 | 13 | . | CAWSWASEGGYTF | TGTGCCTGGAGTTGGGCATCCGAGGGTGGCTACACCTTC
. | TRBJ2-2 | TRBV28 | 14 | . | CASSFTSNTGELFF | TGTGCCAGCAGTTTTACCTCTAACACCGGGGAGCTGTTTTTT
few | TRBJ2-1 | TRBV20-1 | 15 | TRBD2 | CSAPPRTSGHNEQFF | TGCAGTGCCCCCCCCCGGACTAGCGGGCACAATGAGCAGTTCTTC
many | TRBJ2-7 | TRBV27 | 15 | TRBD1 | CASSVGTGGSYEQYF | TGTGCCAGCAGTGTAGGGACAGGGGGTTCCTACGAGCAGTACTTC
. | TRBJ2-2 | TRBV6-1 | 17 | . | CASSAPVGGSNTGELFF | TGTGCCAGCAGTGCCCCGGTGGGGGGTTCGAACACCGGGGAGCTGTTTTTT
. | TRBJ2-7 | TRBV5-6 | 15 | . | CASSLPSGPSYEQYF | TGTGCCAGCAGCCTCCCGTCGGGGCCATCCTACGAGCAGTACTTC
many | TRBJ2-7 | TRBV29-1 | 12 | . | CSVELQSYEQYF | TGCAGCGTTGAGCTCCAATCCTACGAGCAGTACTTC
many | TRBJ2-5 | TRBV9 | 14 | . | CASSGVGSQETQYF | TGTGCCAGCAGCGGTGTGGGGAGCCAAGAGACCCAGTACTTC
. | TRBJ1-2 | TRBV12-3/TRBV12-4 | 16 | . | CASSSRGRLTGSGYTF | TGTGCCAGCAGTTCGAGGGGCCGACTCACGGGCAGTGGCTACACCTTC
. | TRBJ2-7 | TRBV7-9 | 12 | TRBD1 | CASSLTGTEQYF | TGTGCCAGCAGCTTGACAGGGACCGAGCAGTACTTC